This passage covers 21 T cell receptor beta chains from one sample sequenced in a study of technical replicates of blood from a few donors. The protocol was immunoSEQ multiplex PCR, while the TCRdb copy is restricted to in-frame clones and leaves out a portion. The table has approximately 85,000 clones, about 91% seen once. The sample consisted of T cells isolated from PBMCs. The receptors were gathered from a human donor in good health.

The V gene is TRBV7-6, the J gene TRBJ1-6; 7 bases align to TRBD1. The J segment lost 8 bases and the V segment lost 2 bases, leaving 6 bases of the junction unmatched. The CDR3 spans 15 residues. Germline V gives CDR1 SGHVS, CDR2 FNYEAQ. CDR3 protein: CASSLITGDDSPLHF. The CDR3 nucleotides read TGTGCCAGCAGCTTAATCACAGGGGATGATTCACCCCTCCACTTT. Full variable domain (remainder filled in from reference TRBV7-6 and TRBJ1-6): GAGVSQSPRYKVTKRGQDVALRCDPISGHVSLYWYRQALGQGPEFLTYFNYEAQQDKSGLPNDRFSAERPEGSISTLTIQRTEQRDSAMYRCASSLITGDDSPLHFGNGTRLTVT.

The chain employs TRBV7-9 and TRBJ2-5, with 8 bases lining up with TRBD2. CDR3 length: 16 amino acids. Trimming removed 8 bases from V and 5 bases from J; junction bases left unmatched: 16. CDR1 and CDR2 (germline): SEHNR, FQNEAQ (reference sequence). CDR3: CASGGDPAGERETQYF. The CDR3 region has the DNA TGTGCCAGCGGTGGGGATCCAGCGGGAGAGAGGGAGACCCAGTACTTC.

The gene calls are TRBV6-1 and TRBJ2-1, with no clear D. Germline lookup yields CDR1 MNHNS and CDR2 SASEGT. V was trimmed by 5 bases and J by 7 bases, leaving 9 bases between them. This CDR3 is 12 amino acids long. The CDR3: CASSYLINEQFF. DNA for the CDR3: TGTGCCAGCAGTTATTTAATTAATGAGCAGTTCTTC.

The gene calls are TRBV6-1 and TRBJ2-2; the match to TRBD2 covers 7 bases. Germline V lookup: CDR1 MNHNS, CDR2 SASEGT. The J segment lost 0 bases and the V segment lost 4 bases, leaving 5 bases of the junction unmatched. This CDR3 has 16 residues. The CDR3 DNA reads as TGTGCCAGCAGTGTTCTAGCGGACGCGAACACCGGGGAGCTGTTTTTT. It codes for CASSVLADANTGELFF.

V usage is TRBV6-1 and J usage is TRBJ1-2, with D maybe TRBD1 (5 bases). Germline-derived CDR1 and CDR2 are MNHNS and SASEGT. V lost 7 bases, J lost 8 bases, and 11 bases lay in between. The CDR3 contains 11 residues. The CDR3 reads CASMTGEGYTF. DNA for the CDR3: TGTGCCAGCATGACGGGGGAGGGCTACACCTTC.

This chain links TRBV5-4 with TRBJ1-4, with 10 bases matching TRBD1. The V gene end was trimmed by 2 bases and the J gene end by 5 bases; junction bases not matched to a gene: 3. The CDR3 extends over 15 amino acids. Per germline, CDR1 SGHNT and CDR2 YYREEE (reference sequence). CDR3 sequence (DNA): TGTGCCAGCAGCTTACCGGGACAGGGGAATGAAAAACTGTTTTTT. This gives the protein CASSLPGQGNEKLFF.

The rearrangement links TRBV15 to TRBJ2-7; the D gene is possibly TRBD2 (5 bases). Germline CDR1 is LNHNV and CDR2 is YYDKDF (reference sequence). V was clipped by 0 bases and J by 3 bases, with 12 bases between them. The CDR3 has 15 amino acids. The CDR3 bases are TGTGCCACCAGCAGAGATCGGGATCCGGTCTACGAGCAGTACTTC. It is translated as CATSRDRDPVYEQYF.

The genes are TRBV15 and TRBJ1-5; D gene ambiguous. V shed 1 base and J shed 4 bases, with 14 bases lying between them. CDR1 and CDR2 from the germline V gene are LNHNV and YYDKDF (reference sequence). This CDR3 comprises 16 residues. CDR3 coding DNA: TGTGCCACCAGCAGAGCCCTGAGTCGGGTAAATCAGCCCCAGCATTTT. Encoded protein: CATSRALSRVNQPQHF.

This rearrangement joins TRBV5-1 to TRBJ2-7; possible D gene TRBD2, 6 bases. V was trimmed by 0 bases and J by 3 bases, leaving 13 bases between them. Germline V gene sequence: CDR1 SGHRS, CDR2 YFSETQ. The length of the CDR3 is 15 residues. CDR3: CASSLGGLLNYEQYF. CDR3 nucleotide sequence: TGCGCCAGCAGCTTGGGGGGACTGTTGAACTACGAGCAGTACTTC.

The table lists this clone with a count of one. The gene calls are TRBV7-7 and TRBJ2-4; possible D gene TRBD1, 7 bases. The CDR3 loop spans 15 amino acids. Germline loops: CDR1 SSHAT, CDR2 FNYEAQ (reference sequence). V shed 5 bases and J shed 1 base, with 12 bases lying between them. The CDR3 nucleotides are TGTGCCAGCAGCCTCAGGGGGGTGGCCAAAAACATTCAGTACTTC. It yields the protein CASSLRGVAKNIQYF.

V and J are TRBV28 and TRBJ2-7, with a tentative D call TRBD1 (6 bases). Germline assignment: CDR1 MDHEN and CDR2 SYDVKM. V lost 4 bases, J lost 1 base, and 14 bases lay in between. The CDR3 has 15 residues. The DNA of the CDR3 is TGTGCCAGCAGTTCTTACAGGGCTAGGTCCTACGAGCAGTACTTC. It specifies CASSSYRARSYEQYF.

This chain uses TRBV11-3 with TRBJ2-2; D is perhaps TRBD1 (6 bases). CDR1 SGHNT and CDR2 YENEEA come from the germline V gene. V was shortened by 2 bases and J by 2 bases, with 15 bases between the two germline ends. The length of the CDR3 is 17 residues. CDR3 DNA sequence: TGTGCCAGCAGCTTATCCGTTTGGACAGATAACACCGGGGAGCTGTTTTTT. Translating it yields CASSLSVWTDNTGELFF.

The CDR3 here is CASSQAAIGELFF. The CDR3 nucleotides read TGCGCCAGCAGCCAGGCGGCGATCGGGGAGCTGTTTTTT. The chain has TRBV4-1 and TRBJ2-2, with no clear D. CDR3 size: 13 residues. Trimming removed 3 bases at V and 7 bases at J, with 9 bases between. The germline gives CDR1 MGHRA, CDR2 YSYEKL.

The chain has TRBV6-1 and TRBJ1-1; D possibly corresponds to TRBD1 (6 bases). CDR3 length: 12 residues. V lost 8 bases, J lost 1 base, and 8 bases lay in between. The germline V gene encodes CDR1 MNHNS and CDR2 SASEGT. CDR3 DNA: TGTGCCAGCTTGACAGGGAACACTGAAGCTTTCTTT. This sequence encodes CASLTGNTEAFF.

This rearrangement joins TRBV6-5 to TRBJ1-2, with D unclear. In germline, CDR1 is MNHEY, CDR2 SVGAGI. V was cut by 0 bases and J by 7 bases, with 18 bases left in between. The CDR3 contains 16 residues. The chain's CDR3 is CASSYSSGAGMIGYTF. The DNA of the CDR3 is TGTGCCAGCAGTTACTCGTCGGGCGCGGGAATGATTGGCTACACCTTC.

The chain carries TRBV7-9 and TRBJ2-7; a possible D gene is TRBD1 (5 bases). Germline V gene sequence: CDR1 SEHNR, CDR2 FQNEAQ (reference sequence). The V and J ends lost 4 bases and 3 bases respectively, with 7 bases between them. This CDR3 has 12 residues. In DNA, the CDR3 is TGTGCCAGCAGCTCCACAGGCTACGAGCAGTACTTC. Encoded protein: CASSSTGYEQYF. The full variable domain, rest sourced from reference TRBV7-9 and TRBJ2-7, is DTGVSQNPRHKITKRGQNVTFRCDPISEHNRLYWYRQTLGQGPEFLTYFQNEAQLEKSRLLSDRFSAERPKGSFSTLEIQRTEQGDSAMYLCASSSTGYEQYFGPGTRLTVT.

The chain links TRBV19 to TRBJ2-1; tentatively, D is TRBD1 (6 bases). From germline, CDR1 is LNHDA and CDR2 SQIVND (reference sequence). The CDR3 spans 15 residues. Trimming removed 6 bases from V and 2 bases from J, with 14 bases in between. CDR3 protein: CASSSGHLPYNEQFF. CDR3 DNA: TGTGCCAGTAGCTCGGGACACCTCCCCTACAATGAGCAGTTCTTC.

The CDR3 protein is CASSQGDRGGNGELFF. CDR3 DNA: TGCGCCAGCAGTCAGGGGGACAGGGGTGGTAACGGGGAGCTGTTTTTT. The chain combines TRBV23-1 with TRBJ2-2, with 10 nucleotides matching TRBD1. TRBV23-1 is an open reading frame, and its role is uncertain. The V and J ends lost 3 bases and 7 bases, in that order; junction bases with no gene match: 8. The CDR3 is 16 residues long.

As DNA, the CDR3 is TGTGCCATCAGTGAGCGTAAGGGACAGGGTGGGATATACGAGCAGTACTTC. Protein product: CAISERKGQGGIYEQYF. The gene calls are TRBV10-3 and TRBJ2-7; 9 bases match TRBD1. Germline values: CDR1 ENHRY, CDR2 SYGVKD. This CDR3 is built from 17 residues. The trim removed 2 bases at V and 4 bases at J, leaving 12 bases unmatched.

A few counts support this clone. V gene TRBV6-1 combines with J gene TRBJ2-5; D unclear. Trimming took 2 bases from V and 7 from J, leaving 14 bases between them. Germline V gene lookup returns CDR1 MNHNS and CDR2 SASEGT. The CDR3 length is 14 residues. This chain's CDR3 is CASSEHTPAGTQYF. The CDR3 nucleotides are TGTGCCAGCAGTGAACACACACCCGCTGGGACCCAGTACTTC.

The CDR3 DNA reads as TGCAGCGTCATGGGGGGGGAGACCCAGTACTTC. This encodes CSVMGGETQYF. This rearrangement joins TRBV29-1 to TRBJ2-5, with 7 bases fitting TRBD2. CDR1 and CDR2 (germline): SQVTM, ANQGSEA. CDR3 length: 11 amino acids. With 6 bases clipped from V and 5 bases from J, the junction kept 3 bases outside the gene matches.